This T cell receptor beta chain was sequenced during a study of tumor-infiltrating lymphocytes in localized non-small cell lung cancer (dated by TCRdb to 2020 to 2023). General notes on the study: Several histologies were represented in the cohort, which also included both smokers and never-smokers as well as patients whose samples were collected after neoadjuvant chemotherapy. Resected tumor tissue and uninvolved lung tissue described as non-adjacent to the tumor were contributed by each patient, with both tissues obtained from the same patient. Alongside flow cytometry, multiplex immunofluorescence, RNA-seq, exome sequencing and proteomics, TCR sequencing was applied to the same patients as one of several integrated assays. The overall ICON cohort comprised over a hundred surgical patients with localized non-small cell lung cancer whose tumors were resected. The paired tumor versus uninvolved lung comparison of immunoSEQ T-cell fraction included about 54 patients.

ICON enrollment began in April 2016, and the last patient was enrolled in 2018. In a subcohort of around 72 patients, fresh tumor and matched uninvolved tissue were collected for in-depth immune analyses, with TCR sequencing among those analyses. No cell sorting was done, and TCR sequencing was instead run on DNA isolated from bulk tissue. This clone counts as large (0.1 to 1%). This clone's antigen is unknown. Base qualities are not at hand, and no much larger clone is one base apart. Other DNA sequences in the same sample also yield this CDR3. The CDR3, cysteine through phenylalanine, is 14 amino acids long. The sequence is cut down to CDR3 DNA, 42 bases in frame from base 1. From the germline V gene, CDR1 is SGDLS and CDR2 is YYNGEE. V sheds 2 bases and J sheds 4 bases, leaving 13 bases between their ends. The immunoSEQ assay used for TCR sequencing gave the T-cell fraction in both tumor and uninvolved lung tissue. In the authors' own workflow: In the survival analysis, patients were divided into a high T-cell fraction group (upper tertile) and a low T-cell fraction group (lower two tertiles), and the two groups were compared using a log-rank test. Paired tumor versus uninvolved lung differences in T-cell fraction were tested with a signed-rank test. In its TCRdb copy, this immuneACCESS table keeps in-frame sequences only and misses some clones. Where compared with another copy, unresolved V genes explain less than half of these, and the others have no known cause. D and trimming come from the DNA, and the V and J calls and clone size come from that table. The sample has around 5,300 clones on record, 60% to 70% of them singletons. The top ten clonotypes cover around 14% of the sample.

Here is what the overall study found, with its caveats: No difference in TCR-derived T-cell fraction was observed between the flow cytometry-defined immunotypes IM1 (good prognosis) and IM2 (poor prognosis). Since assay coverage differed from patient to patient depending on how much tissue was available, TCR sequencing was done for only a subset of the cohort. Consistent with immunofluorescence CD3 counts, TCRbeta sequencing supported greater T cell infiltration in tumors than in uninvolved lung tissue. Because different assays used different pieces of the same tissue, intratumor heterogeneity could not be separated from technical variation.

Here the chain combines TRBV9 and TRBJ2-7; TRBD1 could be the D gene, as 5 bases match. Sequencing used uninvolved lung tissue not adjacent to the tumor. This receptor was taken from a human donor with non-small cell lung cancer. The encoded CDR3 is CASSVGQGTYEQYF. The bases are TGTGCCAGCAGCGTGGGTCAGGGTACGTACGAGCAGTACTTC. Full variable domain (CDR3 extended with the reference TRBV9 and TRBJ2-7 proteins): DSGVTQTPKHLITATGQRVTLRCSPRSGDLSVYWYQQSLDQGLQFLIQYYNGEERAKGNILERFSAQQFPDLHSELNLSSLELGDSALYFCASSVGQGTYEQYFGPGTRLTVT.